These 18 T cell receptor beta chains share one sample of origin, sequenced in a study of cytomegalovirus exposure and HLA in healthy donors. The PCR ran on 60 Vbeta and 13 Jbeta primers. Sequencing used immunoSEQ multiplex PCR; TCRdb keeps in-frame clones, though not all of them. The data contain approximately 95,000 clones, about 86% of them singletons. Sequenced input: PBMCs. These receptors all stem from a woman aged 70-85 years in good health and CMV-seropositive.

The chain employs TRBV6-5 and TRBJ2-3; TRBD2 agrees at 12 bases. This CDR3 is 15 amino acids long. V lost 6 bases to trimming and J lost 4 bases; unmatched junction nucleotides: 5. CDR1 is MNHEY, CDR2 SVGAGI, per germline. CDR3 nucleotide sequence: TGTGCCAGCAGCCCGACTAGCGGGAGTTCAGATACGCAGTATTTT. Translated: CASSPTSGSSDTQYF.

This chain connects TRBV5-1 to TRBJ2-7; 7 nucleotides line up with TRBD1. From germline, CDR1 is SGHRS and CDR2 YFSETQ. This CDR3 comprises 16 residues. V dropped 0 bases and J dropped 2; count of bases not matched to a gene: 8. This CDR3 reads CASSLAHSTGTYEQYF. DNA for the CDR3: TGCGCCAGCAGCTTGGCACATTCGACAGGGACCTACGAGCAGTACTTC.

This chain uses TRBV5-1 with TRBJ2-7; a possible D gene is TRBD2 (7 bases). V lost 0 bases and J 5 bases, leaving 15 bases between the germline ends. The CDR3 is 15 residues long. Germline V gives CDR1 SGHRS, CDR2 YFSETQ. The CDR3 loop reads CASSLGGRETNEQYF. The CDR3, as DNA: TGCGCCAGCAGCTTGGGGGGGCGGGAGACTAACGAGCAGTACTTC.

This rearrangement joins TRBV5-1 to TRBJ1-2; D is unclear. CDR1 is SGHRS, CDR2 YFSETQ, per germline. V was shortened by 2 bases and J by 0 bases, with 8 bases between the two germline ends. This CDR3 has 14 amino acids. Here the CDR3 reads CASSFEGSNYGYTF. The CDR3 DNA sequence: TGCGCCAGCAGCTTCGAGGGATCTAACTATGGCTACACCTTC.

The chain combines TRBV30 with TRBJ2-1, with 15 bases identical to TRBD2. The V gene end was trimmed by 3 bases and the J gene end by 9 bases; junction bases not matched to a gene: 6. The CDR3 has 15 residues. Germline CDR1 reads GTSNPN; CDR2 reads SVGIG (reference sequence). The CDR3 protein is CAWRGTSGRLIEQFF. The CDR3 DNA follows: TGTGCCTGGAGGGGGACTAGCGGGAGGTTAATTGAGCAGTTCTTC. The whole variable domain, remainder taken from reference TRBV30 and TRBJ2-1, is SQTIHQWPATLVQPVGSPLSLECTVEGTSNPNLYWYRQAAGRGLQLLFYSVGIGQISSEVPQNLSASRPQDRQFILSSKKLLLSDSGFYLCAWRGTSGRLIEQFFGPGTRLTVL.

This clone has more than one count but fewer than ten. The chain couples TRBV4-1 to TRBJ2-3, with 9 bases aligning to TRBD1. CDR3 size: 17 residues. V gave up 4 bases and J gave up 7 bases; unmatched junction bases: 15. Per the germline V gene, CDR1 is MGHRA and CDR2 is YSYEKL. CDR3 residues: CASSRIPGQGNSYTQYF. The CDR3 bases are TGCGCCAGCAGCCGTATCCCGGGACAGGGAAATTCTTATACGCAGTATTTT.

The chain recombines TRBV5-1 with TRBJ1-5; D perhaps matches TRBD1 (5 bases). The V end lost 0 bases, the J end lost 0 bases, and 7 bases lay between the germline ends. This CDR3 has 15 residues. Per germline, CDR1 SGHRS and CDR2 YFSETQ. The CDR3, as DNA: TGCGCCAGCAGCTTGGGCGGGACTAGCAATCAGCCCCAGCATTTT. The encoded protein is CASSLGGTSNQPQHF. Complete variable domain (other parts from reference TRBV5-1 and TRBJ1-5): KAGVTQTPRYLIKTRGQQVTLSCSPISGHRSVSWYQQTPGQGLQFLFEYFSETQRNKGNFPGRFSGRQFSNSRSEMNVSTLELGDSALYLCASSLGGTSNQPQHFGDGTRLSIL.

The CDR3 reads CATRTGASTDTQYF. The CDR3 bases are TGTGCCACCAGGACAGGGGCGAGCACAGATACGCAGTATTTT. The chain has TRBV6-4 and TRBJ2-3, with 9 bases aligning to TRBD1. This CDR3 has 14 amino acids. Unmatched junction bases numbered 5, after V lost 10 bases and J lost 0 bases. Germline V CDR1 and CDR2: MRHNA, SNTAGT.

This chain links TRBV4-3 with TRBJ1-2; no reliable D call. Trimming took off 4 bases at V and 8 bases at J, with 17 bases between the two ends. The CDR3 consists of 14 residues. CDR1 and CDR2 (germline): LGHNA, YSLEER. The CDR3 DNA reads TGCGCCAGCAGCCCCTCCAGCGGATCTATAGGCTACACCTTC. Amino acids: CASSPSSGSIGYTF.

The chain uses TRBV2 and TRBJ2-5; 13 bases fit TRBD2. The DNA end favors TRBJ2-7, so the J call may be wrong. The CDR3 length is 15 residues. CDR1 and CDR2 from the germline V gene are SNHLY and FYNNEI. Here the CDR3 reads CASSLGLAGVDEQYF. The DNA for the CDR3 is TGTGCCAGCAGCCTTGGACTAGCGGGGGTTGACGAGCAGTACTTC.

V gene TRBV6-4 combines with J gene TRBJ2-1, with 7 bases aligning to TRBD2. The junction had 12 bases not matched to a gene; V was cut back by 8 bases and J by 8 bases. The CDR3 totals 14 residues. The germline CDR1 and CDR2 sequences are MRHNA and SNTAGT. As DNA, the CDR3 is TGTGCCAGCTGTGGAGGGAGGGTCCCCTATGAGCAGTTCTTC. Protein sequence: CASCGGRVPYEQFF.

The CDR3 region is CASSLAGDSTNYGYTF. The CDR3 DNA reads as TGCGCCAGCAGCTTGGCCGGGGACAGTACCAACTATGGCTACACCTTC. The chain joins TRBV5-1 to TRBJ1-2; the match to TRBD1 covers 7 bases. With V trimmed by 0 bases and J by 2 bases, 7 bases remained unmatched. The germline V gene encodes CDR1 SGHRS and CDR2 YFSETQ. CDR3 length: 16 residues.

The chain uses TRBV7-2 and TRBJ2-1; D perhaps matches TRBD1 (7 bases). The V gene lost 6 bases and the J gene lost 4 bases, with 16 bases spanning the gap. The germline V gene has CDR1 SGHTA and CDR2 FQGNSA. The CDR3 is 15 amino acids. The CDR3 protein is CASSSTRGRYNEQFF. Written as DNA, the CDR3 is TGTGCCAGCAGTTCAACCAGGGGGAGGTACAATGAGCAGTTCTTC.

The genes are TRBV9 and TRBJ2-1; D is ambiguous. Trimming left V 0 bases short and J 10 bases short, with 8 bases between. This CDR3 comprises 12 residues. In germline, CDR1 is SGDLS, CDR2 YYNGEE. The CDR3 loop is CASSVEKTEQFF. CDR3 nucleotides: TGTGCCAGCAGCGTAGAAAAAACAGAGCAGTTCTTC.

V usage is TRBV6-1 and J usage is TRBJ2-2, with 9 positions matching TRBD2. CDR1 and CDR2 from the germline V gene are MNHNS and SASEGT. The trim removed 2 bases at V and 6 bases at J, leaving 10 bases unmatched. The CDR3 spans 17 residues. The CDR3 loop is CASSEFEGTSISGELFF. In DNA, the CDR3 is TGTGCCAGCAGTGAATTCGAAGGGACTAGCATCTCCGGGGAGCTGTTTTTT.

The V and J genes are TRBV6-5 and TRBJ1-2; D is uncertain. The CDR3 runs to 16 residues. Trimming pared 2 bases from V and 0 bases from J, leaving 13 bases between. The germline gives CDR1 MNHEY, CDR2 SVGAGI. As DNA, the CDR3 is TGTGCCAGCAGTTACCACCGGCAGGCCGCTAACTATGGCTACACCTTC. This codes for CASSYHRQAANYGYTF.

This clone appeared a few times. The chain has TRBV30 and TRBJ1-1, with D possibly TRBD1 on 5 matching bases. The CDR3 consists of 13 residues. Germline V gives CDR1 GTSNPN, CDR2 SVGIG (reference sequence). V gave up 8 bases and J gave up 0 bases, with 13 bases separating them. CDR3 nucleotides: TGTGCCGTCCAGTGGGACTTGAACACTGAAGCTTTCTTT. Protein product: CAVQWDLNTEAFF.

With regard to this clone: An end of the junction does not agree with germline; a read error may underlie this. The CDR3 DNA reads as TGTTCCAGCAGCCCTAGCGGGGCCAATCTTTACGAGCAGTACTTC. Protein sequence: CSSSPSGANLYEQYF. The chain is built from TRBV7-9 and TRBJ2-7; 9 bases are a match to TRBD2. In germline, CDR1 is SEHNR, CDR2 FQNEAQ (reference sequence). This CDR3 is built from 15 residues. Supplemented by reference TRBV7-9 and TRBJ2-7, the full variable domain reads DTGVSQNPRHKITKRGQNVTFRCDPISEHNRLYWYRQTLGQGPEFLTYFQNEAQLEKSRLLSDRFSAERPKGSFSTLEIQRTEQGDSAMYLCSSSPSGANLYEQYFGPGTRLTVT.